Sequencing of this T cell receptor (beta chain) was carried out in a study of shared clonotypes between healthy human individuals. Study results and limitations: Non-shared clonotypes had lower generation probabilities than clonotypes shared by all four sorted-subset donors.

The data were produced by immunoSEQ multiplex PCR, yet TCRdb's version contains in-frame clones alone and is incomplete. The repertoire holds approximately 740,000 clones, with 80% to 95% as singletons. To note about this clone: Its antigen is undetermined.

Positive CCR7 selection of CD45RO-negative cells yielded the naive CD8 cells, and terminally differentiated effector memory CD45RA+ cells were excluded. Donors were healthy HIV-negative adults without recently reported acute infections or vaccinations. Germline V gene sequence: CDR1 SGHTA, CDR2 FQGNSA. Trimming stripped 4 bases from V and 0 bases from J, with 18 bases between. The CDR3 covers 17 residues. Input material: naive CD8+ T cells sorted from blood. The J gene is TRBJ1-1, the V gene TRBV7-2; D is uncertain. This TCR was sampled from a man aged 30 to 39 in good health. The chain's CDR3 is CASSSLLPGPMNTEAFF. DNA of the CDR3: TGTGCCAGCAGCTCTCTGTTACCGGGCCCCATGAACACTGAAGCTTTCTTT. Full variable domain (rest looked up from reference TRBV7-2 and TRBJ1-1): GAGVSQSPSNKVTEKGKDVELRCDPISGHTALYWYRQSLGQGLEFLIYFQGNSAPDKSGLPSDRFSAERTGGSVSTLTIQRTQQEDSAVYLCASSSLLPGPMNTEAFFGQGTRLTVV.